This is a list of T cell receptor beta chains from one sample in a study of OX40 agonist ivuxolimab in advanced cancers. Using immunoSEQ multiplex PCR, the repertoire was profiled, and TCRdb retains in-frame clones only, with some absent. The data contain 70,000 to 100,000 clones, approximately 84% of them singletons. This material consisted of CD4+ or CD8+ T cells sorted from blood, taken in a trial of the OX40 agonist ivuxolimab. Receptor source: an adult with an advanced solid tumor such as melanoma, head and neck, liver or kidney cancer. CDR3s include the opening cysteine and the closing phenylalanine or tryptophan. D genes are given only for firm matches. The size of a clone is reported for some rows only, either as once, few or many, or as a class for expanded clones.

V gene	J gene	D gene	clone size	CDR3 protein	CDR3 DNA
TRBV27	TRBJ2-1	.	.	CASSRSTGSYNEQFF	TGTGCCAGCAGCCGATCGACGGGCTCCTACAATGAGCAGTTCTTC
TRBV7-6	TRBJ2-3	.	.	CASSLGGGITDTQYF	TGTGCCAGCAGCTTAGGAGGCGGGATCACAGATACGCAGTATTTT
TRBV7-9	TRBJ1-4	.	.	CASSLAQGLGTNEKLFF	TGTGCCAGCAGCTTAGCCCAGGGCCTGGGGACGAATGAAAAACTGTTTTTT
TRBV4-2	TRBJ1-3	.	.	CASSQDPVSRAMGNTIYF	TGTGCCAGCAGCCAAGATCCTGTTTCTAGGGCCATGGGAAACACCATATATTTT
TRBV7-9	TRBJ2-7	TRBD2	.	CASSFGLAEPYEQYF	TGTGCCAGCAGCTTCGGACTAGCGGAGCCCTACGAGCAGTACTTC
TRBV28	TRBJ2-3	.	.	CASSLATRVTDTQYF	TGTGCCAGCAGTTTGGCGACTAGAGTTACAGATACGCAGTATTTT
TRBV2	TRBJ2-3	TRBD2	few	CASSTGTSGISTDTQYF	TGTGCCAGCAGTACCGGGACTAGCGGGATTTCTACAGATACGCAGTATTTT
TRBV19	TRBJ1-5	.	.	CASSIPQGLDQPQHF	TGTGCCAGTAGTATCCCCCAGGGATTGGATCAGCCCCAGCATTTT
TRBV9	TRBJ1-2	.	.	CASSVGSYGYTF	TGTGCCAGCAGCGTAGGGTCTTATGGCTACACCTTC
TRBV5-1	TRBJ2-3	TRBD2	once	CASSFSTSNTDTQYF	TGCGCCAGCAGCTTCTCGACTAGCAACACAGATACGCAGTATTTT
TRBV20-1	TRBJ2-3	.	.	CSAGTDNTQYF	TGCAGTGCTGGGACCGACAATACGCAGTATTTT
TRBV7-9	TRBJ1-2	.	.	CASSPQGGVGGYTF	TGTGCCAGCAGCCCTCAAGGGGGGGTAGGTGGCTACACCTTC
TRBV2	TRBJ2-7	TRBD1	.	CASRTGQGSYEQYF	TGTGCCAGCAGGACGGGACAGGGGAGCTACGAGCAGTACTTC
TRBV6-1	TRBJ2-5	TRBD2	.	CASSGTRGETQYF	TGTGCCAGCAGCGGGACTAGGGGCGAGACCCAGTACTTC
TRBV27	TRBJ2-7	.	.	CASSLKGLAYEQYF	TGTGCCAGCAGTTTAAAAGGATTGGCCTACGAGCAGTACTTC
TRBV7-3	TRBJ2-1	TRBD2	.	CASSLSSGGSYNEQFF	TGTGCCAGCAGCTTGTCTAGCGGGGGCTCCTACAATGAGCAGTTCTTC
TRBV28	TRBJ2-7	.	.	CASSTVYYEQYF	TGTGCCAGCAGCACAGTCTACTACGAGCAGTACTTC
TRBV6-1	TRBJ2-1	TRBD1	once	CASSDYRQGNEQFF	TGTGCCAGCAGTGACTACCGACAGGGCAATGAGCAGTTCTTC
TRBV5-1	TRBJ1-4	.	once	CASSQTRGAGEKLFF	TGCGCCAGCAGCCAAACGAGGGGGGCTGGGGAAAAACTGTTTTTT
TRBV19	TRBJ2-7	.	.	CASSGWGRPDYEQYF	TGTGCCAGTAGTGGCTGGGGCCGACCCGACTACGAGCAGTACTTC
TRBV5-1	TRBJ1-1	TRBD1	once	CASRTGQGEAEAFF	TGCGCCAGCAGGACCGGACAGGGGGAGGCTGAAGCTTTCTTT
TRBV11-3	TRBJ2-1	.	.	CASSLGIYNEQFF	TGTGCCAGCAGCTTAGGGATCTACAATGAGCAGTTCTTC
TRBV14	TRBJ2-3	TRBD2	.	CASSRDAGVGTDTQYF	TGTGCCAGCAGCCGGGATGCGGGAGTTGGCACAGATACGCAGTATTTT
TRBV5-1	TRBJ2-7	TRBD1	.	CASSLGGTGAREQYF	TGCGCCAGCAGCTTGGGCGGGACAGGGGCGCGCGAGCAGTACTTC
TRBV6-1	TRBJ2-7	TRBD2	.	CASSDSGRAYEQYF	TGTGCCAGCAGTGACAGCGGGAGGGCCTACGAGCAGTACTTC
TRBV6-6	TRBJ1-3	.	.	CASSYSRQASGNTIYF	TGTGCCAGCAGTTACTCTCGACAGGCCTCTGGAAACACCATATATTTT
TRBV5-6	TRBJ1-3	.	.	CASSLTGAGNTIYF	TGTGCCAGCAGCTTGACGGGGGCGGGAAACACCATATATTTT
TRBV11-2	TRBJ2-1	TRBD2	.	CASSLEGSLAGRSSYNEQFF	TGTGCCAGCAGCTTAGAAGGGAGTCTAGCGGGAAGGAGCTCCTACAATGAGCAGTTCTTC
TRBV28	TRBJ2-3	TRBD2	.	CASSLTERDSGTDTQYF	TGTGCCAGCAGCTTAACGGAGCGGGACTCCGGCACAGATACGCAGTATTTT
TRBV5-1	TRBJ2-2	TRBD1	.	CASSAGQGAGELFF	TGCGCCAGCAGCGCGGGACAGGGGGCCGGGGAGCTGTTTTTT
TRBV5-1	TRBJ2-5	TRBD2	.	CASSFTSGTSEQYF	TGCGCCAGCAGCTTCACTAGCGGGACGAGTGAGCAGTACTTC
TRBV30	TRBJ1-2	.	.	CAWNRVVSYGYTF	TGTGCCTGGAACAGGGTTGTCAGCTATGGCTACACCTTC
TRBV19	TRBJ1-1	.	.	CASSIQVPSAEAFF	TGTGCCAGTAGTATCCAGGTCCCGAGCGCTGAAGCTTTCTTT
TRBV27	TRBJ2-1	TRBD1	.	CASRPWDRDGNEQFF	TGTGCCAGCAGACCGTGGGACAGGGATGGCAATGAGCAGTTCTTC
TRBV4-1	TRBJ2-1	TRBD2	.	CASSQGRGGLIAEQFF	TGCGCCAGCAGCCAAGGCCGGGGGGGACTAATTGCTGAGCAGTTCTTC
TRBV2	TRBJ1-4	.	.	CASTREQTGIYEKLFF	TGTGCCAGCACGCGCGAACAAACAGGGATATATGAAAAACTGTTTTTT
TRBV7-2	TRBJ2-7	.	.	CASSPPYSGGEQYF	TGTGCCAGCAGCCCCCCCTATTCTGGTGGGGAGCAGTACTTC